This T cell receptor beta chain was found in a study of Ad26.COV2.S vaccination and SARS-CoV-2 variants. Described treatment: 19 received Ad26.COV2.S at low or high dose, single or two shots; 5 received placebo; per-sample allocation not given. Specimen acquisition occurred on day 63 following the initial vaccine or placebo injection. Germline CDR1 and CDR2: MGHDK and SYGVNS. The length of the CDR3 is 15 residues. The V end lost 1 base, the J end lost 1 base, and 10 bases lay between the germline ends. Data came from immunoSEQ multiplex PCR; TCRdb stores just in-frame clones and leaves some out. The profile shows fewer than 900,000 clones, more than 80% of them singletons.

Specimen: peripheral blood, collected in a trial of Ad26.COV2.S vaccine versus placebo. The V and J genes are TRBV25-1 and TRBJ1-1, with D unclear. The receptor's source is a person aged 18 to 65 who received the Ad26.COV2.S COVID-19 vaccine or a placebo. CDR3 DNA sequence: TGTGCCAGCAGTGAATCGTCAGCGAAGAACACTGAAGCTTTCTTT. Its protein is CASSESSAKNTEAFF.